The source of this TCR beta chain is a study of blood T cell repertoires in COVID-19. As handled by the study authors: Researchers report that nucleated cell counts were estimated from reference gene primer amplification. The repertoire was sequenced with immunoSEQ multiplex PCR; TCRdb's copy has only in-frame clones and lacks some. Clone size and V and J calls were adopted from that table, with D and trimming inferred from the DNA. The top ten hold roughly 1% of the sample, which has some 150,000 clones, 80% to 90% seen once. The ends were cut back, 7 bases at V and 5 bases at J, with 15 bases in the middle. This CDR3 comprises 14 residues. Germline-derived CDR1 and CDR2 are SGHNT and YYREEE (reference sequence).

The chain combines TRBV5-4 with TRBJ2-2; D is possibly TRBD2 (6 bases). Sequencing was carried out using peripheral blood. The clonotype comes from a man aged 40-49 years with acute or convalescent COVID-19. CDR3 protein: CASGTLGGTGELFF. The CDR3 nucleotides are TGTGCCAGCGGGACTCTAGGTGGGACCGGGGAGCTGTTTTTT.